A selection of T cell receptor beta chains follows, all from one sample in a study of T cell responses to AZD1222 COVID-19 vaccine. The data were produced by immunoSEQ multiplex PCR, yet TCRdb's version contains in-frame clones alone and is incomplete. The table lists just over 150,000 clones, roughly nine tenths of them singletons. The input for sequencing was peripheral blood, taken on day 0 of AZD1222 vaccination. The source is an adult in good health. Both conserved end residues are part of each CDR3. Fields, in order: J gene, clone size, D gene, V gene, CDR3 protein, CDR3 DNA. D genes are given only for firm matches. Clone size is stated in some rows and not others, as once, few, many or a class when expanded.

TRBJ2-1 few TRBD1 TRBV6-4 CASSVRQGDYNEQFF TGTGCCAGCAGTGTTAGACAGGGTGACTACAATGAGCAGTTCTTC
TRBJ2-7 - - TRBV28 CASSLLAGPTYEQYF TGTGCCAGCAGTTTATTGGCAGGGCCGACCTACGAGCAGTACTTC
TRBJ1-5 - - TRBV19 CASSSFLGESNQPQHF TGTGCCAGTAGTTCATTCTTGGGGGAGAGCAATCAGCCCCAGCATTTT
TRBJ2-7 - - TRBV2 CASSEEGGLGEQYF TGTGCCAGCAGTGAAGAGGGGGGGCTCGGCGAGCAGTACTTC
TRBJ2-5 - - TRBV20-1 CSAHQETQYF TGCAGTGCTCATCAAGAGACCCAGTACTTC
TRBJ2-5 - - TRBV6-5 CASSYSGPIGETQYF TGTGCCAGCAGTTACTCGGGTCCAATAGGAGAGACCCAGTACTTC
TRBJ1-5 - - TRBV7-2 CASSLTPDVVHSNQPQHF TGTGCCAGCAGCTTAACCCCCGATGTAGTGCATAGCAATCAGCCCCAGCATTTT
TRBJ2-3 - - TRBV9 CASSRVSTDTQYF TGTGCCAGCAGCCGGGTAAGCACAGATACGCAGTATTTT
TRBJ1-4 - - TRBV5-8 CASSLDPTNEKLFF TGTGCCAGCAGCTTGGACCCAACTAATGAAAAACTGTTTTTT
TRBJ1-2 - TRBD1 TRBV28 CASSFDREANYGYTF TGTGCCAGCAGTTTCGACAGGGAAGCCAACTATGGCTACACCTTC
TRBJ2-5 - TRBD2 TRBV27 CASSLSSGRAGETQYF TGTGCCAGCAGTCTTTCTAGCGGGAGGGCCGGAGAGACCCAGTACTTC
TRBJ2-1 - TRBD2 TRBV7-9 CASSPRLADSSYNEQFF TGTGCCAGCAGCCCCCGACTAGCGGATAGCTCCTACAATGAGCAGTTCTTC
TRBJ2-3 - TRBD1 TRBV7-3 CASSPGTGVLDTQYF TGTGCCAGCAGCCCCGGGACAGGGGTCTTAGATACGCAGTATTTT
TRBJ2-5 - TRBD1 TRBV28 CASSPPAVQGAKTQYF TGTGCCAGCAGTCCTCCAGCCGTACAGGGGGCGAAGACCCAGTACTTC
TRBJ1-4 - - TRBV27 CASSSAGQKKLFF TGTGCCAGCAGTTCAGCCGGACAGAAAAAACTGTTTTTT
TRBJ2-1 once - TRBV27 CASSSDTSYNEQFF TGTGCCAGCAGTTCCGACACCTCCTACAATGAGCAGTTCTTC
TRBJ1-1 - - TRBV27 CASSLTSGTNTEAFF TGTGCCAGCAGTTTAACTTCCGGTACAAACACTGAAGCTTTCTTT
TRBJ2-1 - TRBD2 TRBV6-2/TRBV6-3 CASSRLAVGYNEQFF TGTGCCAGCAGCCGACTAGCCGTAGGCTACAATGAGCAGTTCTTC
TRBJ2-7 - TRBD2 TRBV5-1 CASSLGASGSRVEQYF TGCGCCAGCAGCTTGGGGGCTAGCGGGAGTCGGGTCGAGCAGTACTTC
TRBJ1-2 - TRBD1 TRBV4-3 CASSPDRGLYYGYTF TGCGCCAGCAGCCCCGACAGGGGATTGTACTATGGCTACACCTTC
TRBJ2-2 - - TRBV27 CASSTEGANTGELFF TGTGCCAGCAGCACCGAGGGCGCGAACACCGGGGAGCTGTTTTTT
TRBJ2-1 - - TRBV5-4 CASSLSAGNNEQFF TGTGCCAGCAGCTTGTCCGCTGGAAACAATGAGCAGTTCTTC
TRBJ2-5 - - TRBV7-2 CASSLWSGPVETQYF TGTGCCAGCAGCTTATGGTCAGGGCCAGTTGAGACCCAGTACTTC
TRBJ1-5 - TRBD1 TRBV5-1 CASSLGGGQGTNQPQHF TGCGCCAGCAGCTTGGGGGGAGGACAGGGGACCAATCAGCCCCAGCATTTT
TRBJ1-4 - - TRBV30 CAWSLGSGNEKLFF TGTGCCTGGAGCCTGGGTTCCGGTAATGAAAAACTGTTTTTT
TRBJ1-2 - TRBD1 TRBV7-2 CASSATGTGGRYTF TGTGCCAGCAGCGCGACCGGGACAGGGGGTCGCTACACCTTC
TRBJ1-1 - - TRBV11-2 CASSLMRGPEAFF TGTGCCAGCAGCTTAATGCGAGGCCCTGAAGCTTTCTTT
TRBJ1-6 - - TRBV28 CASSLGAERGSPLHF TGTGCCAGCAGTTTAGGGGCCGAAAGAGGGTCACCCCTCCACTTT
TRBJ1-1 - - TRBV10-3 CAILREGGGVDTEAFF TGTGCCATTTTAAGGGAAGGGGGTGGTGTGGACACTGAAGCTTTCTTT
TRBJ2-5 - TRBD1 TRBV11-2 CASSLIRDRRKTQYF TGTGCCAGCAGTCTAATCCGGGACAGGCGAAAGACCCAGTACTTC
TRBJ2-7 - - TRBV28 CASRSRTGFVKGYEQYF TGTGCCAGCAGATCGCGTACGGGATTCGTGAAGGGCTACGAGCAGTACTTC
TRBJ1-1 - - TRBV19 CASSIDASQPEAFF TGTGCCAGTAGTATAGACGCATCTCAACCTGAAGCTTTCTTT
TRBJ1-3 - - TRBV28 CASSSRRYSGNTIYF TGTGCCAGCAGTTCAAGAAGGTACTCTGGAAACACCATATATTTT
TRBJ2-1 - - TRBV28 CASSSKIHEAEDYNEQFF TGTGCCAGCAGCTCAAAAATACATGAGGCGGAGGACTACAATGAGCAGTTCTTC
TRBJ1-5 few - TRBV12-3/TRBV12-4 CASSPSLQPQHF TGTGCCAGCAGTCCCAGTCTACAGCCCCAGCATTTT
TRBJ2-1 - TRBD1 TRBV7-3 CASSLTGTGGNEQFF TGTGCCAGCAGCTTGACCGGGACAGGGGGCAATGAGCAGTTCTTC
TRBJ2-2 - - TRBV19 CASFAETNTGELFF TGTGCCAGTTTCGCAGAGACGAACACCGGGGAGCTGTTTTTT
TRBJ1-1 - - TRBV19 CASSIPRPNTEAFF TGTGCCAGTAGTATACCCAGGCCGAACACTGAAGCTTTCTTT
TRBJ1-1 few - TRBV6-2/TRBV6-3 CASSPPEETTEAFF TGTGCCAGCAGTCCCCCAGAAGAGACCACTGAAGCTTTCTTT
TRBJ1-1 once - TRBV28 CASRVQGGNTEAFF TGTGCCAGCAGAGTACAGGGTGGGAACACTGAAGCTTTCTTT
TRBJ1-2 - TRBD1 TRBV5-5 CASSLETGGVRNYGYTF TGTGCCAGCAGCTTGGAGACAGGGGGCGTTAGAAACTATGGCTACACCTTC
TRBJ2-3 - - TRBV7-9 CASSLADTQYF TGTGCCAGCAGCTTAGCAGATACGCAGTATTTT
TRBJ1-2 - TRBD1 TRBV15 CATSRRTGGSDGYTF TGTGCCACCAGCAGACGGACAGGGGGCTCGGATGGCTACACCTTC
TRBJ2-1 - - TRBV27 CATSLMGGIRQFF TGTGCCACCAGTTTAATGGGGGGAATTCGGCAGTTCTTC
TRBJ1-4 - - TRBV29-1 CSVGGLDEKLFF TGCAGCGTTGGCGGGCTGGATGAAAAACTGTTTTTT
TRBJ2-1 - - TRBV24-1 CATSDLGTGPNEQFF TGTGCCACCAGTGATTTGGGGACGGGTCCCAATGAGCAGTTCTTC